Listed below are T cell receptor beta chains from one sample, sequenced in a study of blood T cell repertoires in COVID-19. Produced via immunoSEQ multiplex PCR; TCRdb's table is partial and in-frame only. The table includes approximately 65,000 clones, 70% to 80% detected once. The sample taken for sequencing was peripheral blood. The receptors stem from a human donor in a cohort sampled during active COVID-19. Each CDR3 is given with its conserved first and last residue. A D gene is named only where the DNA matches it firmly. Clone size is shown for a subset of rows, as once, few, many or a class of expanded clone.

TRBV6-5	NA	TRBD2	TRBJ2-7	TGTGCCAGCCAAGGGTCGGGGGGCGAGCAGTACTTC	CASQGSGGEQYF
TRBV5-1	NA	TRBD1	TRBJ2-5	TGCGCCAGCAGCTTCGACGGGACAGGGGGCAGAGAGACCCAGTACTTC	CASSFDGTGGRETQYF
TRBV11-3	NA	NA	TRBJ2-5	TGTGCCAGCAGCGAACAGGGAGTAGGAGAGACCCAGTACTTC	CASSEQGVGETQYF
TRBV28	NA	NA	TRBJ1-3	TGTGCCACCAGGGAGGGAAGCTCTGGAAACACCATATATTTT	CATREGSSGNTIYF
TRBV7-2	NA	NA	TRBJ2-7	TGTGCCAGCAGCTCTACCTACGAGCAGTACTTC	CASSSTYEQYF
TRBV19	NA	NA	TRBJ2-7	TGTGCCAGTAGTAGGGGGGGCCAGAGCTCCTACGAGCAGTACTTC	CASSRGGQSSYEQYF
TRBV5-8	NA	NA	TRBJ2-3	TGTGCCAGCAGCTTGTTGGGCAGGGGAAGGACAGATACGCAGTATTTT	CASSLLGRGRTDTQYF
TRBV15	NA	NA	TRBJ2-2	TGTGCCACCAGGGCCGACAGGGAGGACACCGGGGAGCTGTTTTTT	CATRADREDTGELFF
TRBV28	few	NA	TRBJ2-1	TGTGCCAGCAGTTTAACTCTAGCTTACAATGAGCAGTTCTTC	CASSLTLAYNEQFF
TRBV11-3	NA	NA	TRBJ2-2	TGTGCCAGCAGCTTAGATCAGGCCGGGGAGCTGTTTTTT	CASSLDQAGELFF
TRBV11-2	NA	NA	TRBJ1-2	TGTGCCAGCAGCTCATGGGACTTTGGCTACACCTTC	CASSSWDFGYTF
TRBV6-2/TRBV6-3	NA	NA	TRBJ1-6	TGTGCCAGCAGTCGAAACCGGGAAACATCACCCCTCCACTTT	CASSRNRETSPLHF
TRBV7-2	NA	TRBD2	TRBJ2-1	TGTGCCAGCAGCACCAGAGCGGGGGCCTACAATGAGCAGTTCTTC	CASSTRAGAYNEQFF
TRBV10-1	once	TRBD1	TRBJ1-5	TGCGCCAGCAGTGTCCCGGGGACAGCCACCAATCAGCCCCAGCATTTT	CASSVPGTATNQPQHF
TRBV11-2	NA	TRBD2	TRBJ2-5	TGTGCCAGCAGCTTAGATCTAGCGGGACTACAAGAGACCCAGTACTTC	CASSLDLAGLQETQYF
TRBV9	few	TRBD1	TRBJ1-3	TGTGCCAGCAGCGTCCAGGGGGCCTCTGGAAACACCATATATTTT	CASSVQGASGNTIYF
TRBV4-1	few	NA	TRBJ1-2	TGCGCCAGCAGCCAAGTTGGGGCAGACTATGGCTACACCTTC	CASSQVGADYGYTF
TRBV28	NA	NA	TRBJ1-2	TGTGCCAGCAGTCCCCCGCCTCGGGGCTACACCTTC	CASSPPPRGYTF
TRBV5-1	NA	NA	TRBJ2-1	TGCGCCAGCACGGTAGGAGAGGCCGGAGTAGTCAATGAGCAGTTCTTC	CASTVGEAGVVNEQFF
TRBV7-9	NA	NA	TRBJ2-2	TGTGCCAGCAGCTCCGGACTTAGGTCCGGGGAGCTGTTTTTT	CASSSGLRSGELFF
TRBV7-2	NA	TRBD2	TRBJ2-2	TGTGCCAGCAACCTAAGGGGAGGGGACACCGGGGAGCTGTTTTTT	CASNLRGGDTGELFF
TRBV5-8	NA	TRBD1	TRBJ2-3	TGTGCCAGCAGTAAGACAGGGTTAGACACAGATACGCAGTATTTT	CASSKTGLDTDTQYF
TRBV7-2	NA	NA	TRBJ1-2	TGTGCCAGCAGCTTCCTGGAGGGAGGCTACACCTTC	CASSFLEGGYTF
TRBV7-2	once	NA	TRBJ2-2	TGTGCCAGCAGCTTAGCGCAGGGCTTGGGCGGGGAGCTGTTTTTT	CASSLAQGLGGELFF
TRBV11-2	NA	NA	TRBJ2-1	TGTGCCAGCAGCTTAGGTCTCTTCAATGAGCAGTTCTTC	CASSLGLFNEQFF
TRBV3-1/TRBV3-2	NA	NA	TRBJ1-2	TGTGCCAGCAGCCCGACATGGGGCAGTGGGCCGGAAGGCTACACCTTC	CASSPTWGSGPEGYTF
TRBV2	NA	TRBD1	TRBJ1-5	TGTGCCAGCAGTATCGACAGGGGGCATCTTCAGCCCCAGCATTTT	CASSIDRGHLQPQHF
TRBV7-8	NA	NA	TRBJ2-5	TGTGCCAGCAGCGCGCAAGAGACCCAGTACTTC	CASSAQETQYF
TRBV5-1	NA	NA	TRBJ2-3	TGCGCCAGCAGCTTGGGCGCTAGCGTTTTAACAGATACGCAGTATTTT	CASSLGASVLTDTQYF
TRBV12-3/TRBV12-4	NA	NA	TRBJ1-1	TGTGCCAGCAGTTTAATGAAGGGGACTGAAGCTTTCTTT	CASSLMKGTEAFF
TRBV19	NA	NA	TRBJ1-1	TGTGCCAGTAAGGGACAATCGGGAACGGAAGCTTTCTTT	CASKGQSGTEAFF
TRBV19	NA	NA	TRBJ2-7	TGTGCCAGTAGTGTTCGCGGGGATGGCTACGAGCAGTACTTC	CASSVRGDGYEQYF
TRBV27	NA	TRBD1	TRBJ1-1	TGTGCCAGCAGCTCGACAGGGTCCATCCCTGAAGCTTTCTTT	CASSSTGSIPEAFF
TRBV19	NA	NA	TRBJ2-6	TGTGCCAGTAGTTCCACAGGGAGCTCTGGGGCCAACGTCCTGACTTTC	CASSSTGSSGANVLTF
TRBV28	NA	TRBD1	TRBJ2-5	TGTGCCAGCAGTCGGACAGGGACACAAGAGACCCAGTACTTC	CASSRTGTQETQYF
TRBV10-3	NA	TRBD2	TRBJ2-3	TGTGCCATCAGAGAGCGGGAGGTTAGCACAGATACGCAGTATTTT	CAIREREVSTDTQYF
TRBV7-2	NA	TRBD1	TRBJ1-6	TGTGCCAGCAGAATCGACAGGGGGCAGTCACCCCTCCACTTT	CASRIDRGQSPLHF
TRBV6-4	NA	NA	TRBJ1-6	TGTGCCAGCAGTGACACAGATAATTCACCCCTCCACTTT	CASSDTDNSPLHF
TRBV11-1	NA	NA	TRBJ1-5	TGTGCCAGCAGGCCCGCCAGGGATCAGCCCCAGCATTTT	CASRPARDQPQHF
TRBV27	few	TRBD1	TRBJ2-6	TGTGCCAGCAGACTTGAACAGGGGGCCCGTTCTGGGGCCAACGTCCTGACTTTC	CASRLEQGARSGANVLTF
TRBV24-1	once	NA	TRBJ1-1	TGTGCCACTAAGGACGGTGACGGGGCTGAAGCTTTCTTT	CATKDGDGAEAFF
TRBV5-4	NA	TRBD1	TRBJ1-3	TGTGCCAGCAGCCAAGGACAGGGCGATGGAAACACCATATATTTT	CASSQGQGDGNTIYF
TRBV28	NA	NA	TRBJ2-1	TGTGCCAGCAGTTCCAACAATGAGCAGTTCTTC	CASSSNNEQFF
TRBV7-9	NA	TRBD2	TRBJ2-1	TGTGCCAGCAGCTTAGTCCTAGCGGGGGGGCTGTGGCAGTTCTTC	CASSLVLAGGLWQFF
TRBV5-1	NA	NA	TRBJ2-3	TGCGCCAGCAGCTTGGGGCGGGCCCGCACAGATACGCAGTATTTT	CASSLGRARTDTQYF
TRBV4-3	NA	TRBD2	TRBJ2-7	TGCGCCAGCAGCCAAGACGGGACTACCTTCTACGAGCAGTACTTC	CASSQDGTTFYEQYF
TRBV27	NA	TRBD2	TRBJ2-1	TGTGCCAGCAGTCGAAAAATTACGCTAGCGGGGGGAACCTACAATGAGCAGTTCTTC	CASSRKITLAGGTYNEQFF
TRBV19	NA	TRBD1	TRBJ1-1	TGTGCCAGTAGTCGACAGGGTAACACTGAAGCTTTCTTT	CASSRQGNTEAFF
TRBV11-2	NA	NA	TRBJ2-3	TGTGCCAGCAGCCGAGGCACAGATACGCAGTATTTT	CASSRGTDTQYF